The 13 T cell receptor beta chains reported below all come from one sample, sequenced in a study of blood T cell repertoires in COVID-19 (dated by TCRdb to between 2020 and 2021). Library generation was performed with the immunoSEQ multiplex PCR assay. The table comes from immuneACCESS by way of TCRdb, which keeps in-frame sequences with V and J called. Part of the clones is missing from these tables; in studies checked, under half for an unresolved V gene and the rest for unknown reasons. For this sample the table gives about 330,000 clones, of which about 87% were detected only once. The ten largest clonotypes hold 5% of the sample. Material: PBMCs or T cells enriched from blood (not recorded which). The origin of the receptors is a man aged 30 to 39 who had recovered from COVID-19.

V usage is TRBV2 and J usage is TRBJ1-2, with D unclear. V was cut by 4 bases and J by 8 bases, with 17 bases left in between. Germline V CDR1 and CDR2: SNHLY, FYNNEI. There are 14 residues in the CDR3. The CDR3 sequence is CASSVRWKGGGYTF. The CDR3, as DNA: TGTGCCAGCAGTGTTCGTTGGAAAGGAGGAGGCTACACCTTC. The full variable domain, rest sourced from reference TRBV2 and TRBJ1-2, is EPEVTQTPSHQVTQMGQEVILRCVPISNHLYFYWYRQILGQKVEFLVSFYNNEISEKSEIFDDQFSVERPDGSNFTLKIRSTKLEDSAMYFCASSVRWKGGGYTFGSGTRLTVV.

V gene TRBV12-5 combines with J gene TRBJ1-6; D might be TRBD1 (6 bases). The CDR3 has 16 residues. V lost 0 bases, J lost 9 bases, and 15 bases lay in between. Germline loops: CDR1 LGHNT, CDR2 FRNRAP. The CDR3 DNA sequence: TGTGCTAGTGGTTTGGTACTCCAGGACAGTTTTTCACCCCTCCACTTT. This encodes CASGLVLQDSFSPLHF.

CDR3 loop: CASSLTPGQGNGKTQYF. Written as DNA, the CDR3 is TGTGCCAGCAGTTTAACCCCGGGACAGGGGAATGGAAAGACCCAGTACTTC. The chain carries TRBV28 and TRBJ2-5; TRBD1 matches 10 bases. Germline assignment: CDR1 MDHEN and CDR2 SYDVKM. Unmatched junction bases numbered 12, after V lost 2 bases and J lost 6 bases. This CDR3 has 17 amino acids.

This rearrangement joins TRBV5-1 to TRBJ1-2; D is unclear. This CDR3 spans 12 amino acids. The germline gives CDR1 SGHRS, CDR2 YFSETQ. V lost 1 base and J 14 bases, leaving 15 bases between the germline ends. The CDR3 DNA is TGCGCCAGCAGCTTGAGGGAGGGCAAACAAACCTTC. Its protein product is CASSLREGKQTF.

The gene calls are TRBV5-1 and TRBJ2-7, with D possibly being TRBD2 (7 bases). V was cut by 1 base and J by 1 base, with 12 bases left in between. The germline V gene encodes CDR1 SGHRS and CDR2 YFSETQ. The CDR3 loop spans 15 amino acids. The CDR3: CASSLRGAGSYEQYF. The CDR3 DNA sequence: TGCGCCAGCAGCTTGCGGGGGGCAGGATCCTACGAGCAGTACTTC.

This clone was seen a handful of times. V is TRBV30 and J is TRBJ1-6; no definite D call. V shed 2 bases and J shed 14 bases, with 19 bases lying between them. CDR3 size: 14 residues. From germline, CDR1 is GTSNPN and CDR2 SVGIG (reference sequence). CDR3 sequence: CAWSPSSSLLALHF. The CDR3 DNA sequence: TGTGCCTGGAGTCCAAGTAGCTCCTTGTTGGCCCTCCACTTT.

The chain employs TRBV6-7 and TRBJ1-2; 9 nucleotides agree with TRBD1. TRBV6-7 is placed among ORFs of uncertain function. This CDR3 has 16 amino acids. Trimming cost V 5 bases and J 4 bases; bases outside gene matches: 11. In DNA, the CDR3 is TGTGCCAGCAGTACCGGGACAGGGAAAGGAGCCTATGGCTACACCTTC. It specifies CASSTGTGKGAYGYTF.

This chain joins TRBV2 and TRBJ1-2, with TRBD1 matching over 7 bases. After removal of 3 bases from V and 8 bases from J, the junction contained 3 bases not matched to a gene. Germline V lookup: CDR1 SNHLY, CDR2 FYNNEI. CDR3 length: 12 amino acids. DNA of the CDR3: TGTGCCAGCAGTGAGACAGGGTTGGGCTACACCTTC. Translating gives CASSETGLGYTF.

This clone came up once. Here the CDR3 reads CASSLQGSYEQYF. The CDR3 DNA follows: TGTGCCAGCAGTTTACAGGGGAGCTACGAGCAGTACTTC. The chain has TRBV27 and TRBJ2-7; D is perhaps TRBD1 (6 bases). With 2 bases removed from V and 3 bases from J, the gap between germline ends came to 8 bases. This CDR3 is 13 amino acids long. Germline CDR1 is MNHEY and CDR2 is SMNVEV (reference sequence).

V and J are TRBV6-5 and TRBJ1-2; D is unresolved. V lost 6 bases and J 0 bases, leaving 14 bases between the germline ends. Germline V gene data show CDR1 as MNHEY and CDR2 as SVGAGI. This CDR3 region has 15 residues. CDR3 loop: CASRVAVSSNYGYTF. CDR3 DNA: TGTGCCAGCAGAGTAGCAGTCTCCTCTAACTATGGCTACACCTTC.

This chain connects TRBV21-1 to TRBJ2-7; TRBD2, as called in the table, went unchecked against the DNA. TRBV21-1 is recorded as a pseudogene. The CDR3 covers 16 residues. The CDR3 nucleotides read TGTGCCAGCAGCAAAGGTCCTAGCGGGGGGGTCTACGAGCAGTACTTC. It is translated as CASSKGPSGGVYEQYF.

This chain links TRBV12-3 or TRBV12-4 with TRBJ1-2; D ambiguous. This CDR3 has 13 amino acids. V was clipped by 1 base and J by 4 bases, with 7 bases between them. CDR3 nucleotides: TGTGCCAGCAGTTTAGGTACAAGCTATGGCTACACCTTC. This gives the protein CASSLGTSYGYTF.

The chain recombines TRBV13 with TRBJ2-3; 8 bases line up with TRBD2. Germline CDR1 reads PRHDT; CDR2 reads FYEKMQ (reference sequence). V lost 5 bases to trimming and J lost 1 base; unmatched junction nucleotides: 2. The CDR3 spans 14 residues. Here the CDR3 DNA reads TGTGCCAGCAGCCAGACTAGCGGCACAGATACGCAGTATTTT. This encodes CASSQTSGTDTQYF.